The 14 T cell receptor beta chains below come from one sample, sequenced in a study of blood T cell repertoires in COVID-19. The assay was immunoSEQ multiplex PCR, and TCRdb's table has in-frame clones only and misses some. The sample has a few hundred thousand clones; roughly nine tenths are singletons. The sequenced material came from PBMCs or T cells enriched from blood (not recorded which). These receptor sequences come from a human donor in a cohort exposed to, infected with or recovered from COVID-19 (not recorded which). The donor label of this sample is uncertain.

The rearrangement uses TRBV5-1 and TRBJ2-7; 10 bases fit TRBD1. The CDR3 loop spans 15 amino acids. Trimming cost V 0 bases and J 3 bases; bases outside gene matches: 3. CDR1 SGHRS and CDR2 YFSETQ come from the germline V gene. CDR3 DNA: TGCGCCAGCAGCTTGGGACAGGGGGCTGTCTACGAGCAGTACTTC. Its protein is CASSLGQGAVYEQYF.

This chain joins TRBV9 and TRBJ2-3; possible D gene TRBD2, 7 bases. V lost 0 bases to trimming and J lost 6 bases, with 17 bases between them. CDR3 length: 16 amino acids. CDR1 is SGDLS, CDR2 YYNGEE, per germline. The CDR3 sequence: CASSVGDWGGKDTQYF. CDR3 DNA sequence: TGTGCCAGCAGCGTAGGGGATTGGGGGGGCAAGGATACGCAGTATTTT.

The chain carries TRBV29-1 and TRBJ1-2; perhaps TRBD1 as D (6 bases). The V gene's germline CDR1 is SQVTM and CDR2 ANQGSEA. With 2 bases removed from V and 5 bases from J, the gap between germline ends came to 12 bases. The CDR3 extends over 13 amino acids. DNA of the CDR3: TGCAGCGTTGAACTGGGAACAGGGTATGGCTACACCTTC. As protein: CSVELGTGYGYTF.

CDR3 sequence reads: CASSLVVSGTGRGNTIYF. The DNA of the CDR3 is TGTGCCAGCAGCTTAGTAGTCTCCGGGACAGGGCGTGGAAACACCATATATTTT. V and J are TRBV7-6 and TRBJ1-3, with TRBD1 matching over 9 bases. J gave up 3 bases and V 1 base, and 10 bases lay outside the gene matches. CDR1 is SGHVS and CDR2 is FNYEAQ in the germline V gene. CDR3 length: 18 amino acids. The whole variable domain, filled in from reference TRBV7-6 and TRBJ1-3, reads GAGVSQSPRYKVTKRGQDVALRCDPISGHVSLYWYRQALGQGPEFLTYFNYEAQQDKSGLPNDRFSAERPEGSISTLTIQRTEQRDSAMYRCASSLVVSGTGRGNTIYFGEGSWLTVV.

The rearrangement uses TRBV9 and TRBJ2-3, with no clear D. The ends were cut back, 2 bases at V and 1 base at J, with 8 bases in the middle. CDR1 is SGDLS, CDR2 YYNGEE, per germline. The CDR3 sequence is 14 residues long. This CDR3 reads CASSVTPGTDTQYF. The CDR3 coding sequence is TGTGCCAGCAGCGTTACTCCGGGCACAGATACGCAGTATTTT.

The chain carries TRBV10-3 and TRBJ2-1; 10 bases line up with TRBD2. The CDR3 is 13 amino acids. Trimming at V came to 9 bases and at J to 4 bases, leaving 3 bases not matched to a gene. CDR1 ENHRY and CDR2 SYGVKD come from the germline V gene. CDR3 sequence reads: CAITTSGYNEQFF. CDR3 nucleotides: TGTGCCATTACGACTAGCGGGTACAATGAGCAGTTCTTC.

J is TRBJ2-1 and V is TRBV7-8; 13 positions agree with TRBD2. The CDR3 is made up of 17 amino acids. Germline-derived CDR1 and CDR2 are SGHVS and FQNEAQ. Trimming removed 1 base from V and 14 bases from J; junction bases left unmatched: 14. CDR3 protein: CASSLGPETSGGYSKFF. The CDR3 DNA is TGTGCCAGCAGCTTAGGTCCTGAGACTAGCGGGGGGTACAGCAAGTTCTTC. The whole variable domain, remainder taken from reference TRBV7-8 and TRBJ2-1, is GAGVSQSPRYKVAKRGQDVALRCDPISGHVSLFWYQQALGQGPEFLTYFQNEAQLDKSGLPSDRFFAERPEGSVSTLKIQRTQQEDSAVYLCASSLGPETSGGYSKFFGPGTRLTVL.

The sample holds one count of this clone. This chain links TRBV5-8 with TRBJ2-2; 11 bases are shared with TRBD2. With V trimmed by 2 bases and J by 1 base, 4 bases remained unmatched. Germline V gene sequence: CDR1 SGHTS, CDR2 YDEGEE. This CDR3 contains 17 residues. The CDR3 nucleotides read TGTGCCAGCAGCTTTGGAACTAGCGGGGGGAACACCGGGGAGCTGTTTTTT. It yields the protein CASSFGTSGGNTGELFF.

The rearrangement joins TRBV5-1 to TRBJ1-4; D is ambiguous. The CDR3 is 15 amino acids. Between the trimmed V and J ends, which lost 2 bases and 0 bases, there was a span of 8 bases. Germline V gives CDR1 SGHRS, CDR2 YFSETQ. The CDR3 loop reads CASSFGPSTNEKLFF. CDR3 DNA sequence: TGCGCCAGCAGCTTTGGCCCCTCAACTAATGAAAAACTGTTTTTT. The variable domain in full, with the rest retrieved from reference TRBV5-1 and TRBJ1-4, is KAGVTQTPRYLIKTRGQQVTLSCSPISGHRSVSWYQQTPGQGLQFLFEYFSETQRNKGNFPGRFSGRQFSNSRSEMNVSTLELGDSALYLCASSFGPSTNEKLFFGSGTQLSVL.

The J gene is TRBJ1-2, the V gene TRBV3-1 (or the pseudogene TRBV3-2), with unresolved D. Germline V lookup: CDR1 LGHDT, CDR2 YNNKEL (reference sequence). With 4 bases removed from V and 0 bases from J, the gap between germline ends came to 15 bases. The CDR3 covers 16 residues. The CDR3 bases are TGTGCCAGCAGCCCCAACCCCAGGCGAGCTAACTATGGCTACACCTTC. It encodes CASSPNPRRANYGYTF.

The chain is built from TRBV9 and TRBJ1-2, with a weak D call TRBD1 (6 bases). CDR3 length equals 12 residues. With 3 bases removed from V and 11 bases from J, the gap between germline ends came to 14 bases. Germline V gene lookup returns CDR1 SGDLS and CDR2 YYNGEE. The CDR3 spells CASSAGTLPYTF. CDR3 in DNA: TGTGCCAGCAGCGCGGGGACACTCCCTTACACCTTC.

This clone was found a few times. This rearrangement joins TRBV19 to TRBJ1-5; the D gene is possibly TRBD1 (6 bases). The CDR3 is 14 residues long. Per germline, CDR1 LNHDA and CDR2 SQIVND (reference sequence). V was clipped by 5 bases and J by 6 bases, with 14 bases between them. For the CDR3, the DNA is TGTGCCAGTAGTCCCCAGGGACATCGTCAGCCCCAGCATTTT. Protein: CASSPQGHRQPQHF.

V and J are TRBV19 and TRBJ2-1; D may be TRBD1 (6 bases). V lost 1 base and J lost 10, with 11 bases in between. Germline lookup yields CDR1 LNHDA and CDR2 SQIVND (reference sequence). CDR3 length equals 13 residues. The CDR3 nucleotides are TGTGCCAGTAGTATAGTCAGGGGTCAAGAGCAGTTCTTC. Protein sequence: CASSIVRGQEQFF.

V is TRBV2 and J is TRBJ1-2; 7 bases fit TRBD1. The CDR3 length is 15 residues. The V gene end was trimmed by 1 base and the J gene end by 4 bases; junction bases not matched to a gene: 6. CDR1 and CDR2 from the germline V gene are SNHLY and FYNNEI. The CDR3 reads CASSEEGQSLYGYTF. CDR3 sequence (DNA): TGTGCCAGCAGTGAAGAGGGACAGTCCCTCTATGGCTACACCTTC.